Shown below are 11 T cell receptor beta chains from a single sample sequenced in a study of blood T cells in healthy people across ages. A J-beta primer mix and a sample-barcoded 5' primer were used in a second PCR of roughly 6 to 12 cycles. MiXCR was run by TCRdb on the 5' RACE reads, yielding one entry per CDR3 protein. The sample carries around 800,000 distinct CDR3 sequences, about 55% recorded once. Input material: blood. The receptor source for this set is an elderly man in good health.

This chain uses TRBV2 with TRBJ2-7, with no clear D. Per germline, CDR1 SNHLY and CDR2 FYNNEI. The CDR3 covers 13 residues. V gave up 8 bases and J gave up 1 base, with 12 bases separating them. DNA of the CDR3: TGTGCCAGCGGTCAGTGGCAGTCCTACGAGCAGTACTTC. Its protein product is CASGQWQSYEQYF.

The genes are TRBV6-6 and TRBJ1-2; D gene uncertain. CDR1 and CDR2 (germline): MNHNY, SVGAGI (reference sequence). V was clipped by 6 bases and J by 2 bases, with 10 bases between them. The CDR3 is 13 amino acids. The CDR3 DNA is TGTGCCAGCAGCGAAACACCGAACTATGGCTACACCTTC. Its translation is CASSETPNYGYTF.

The genes are TRBV5-1 and TRBJ2-5; 11 nucleotides line up with TRBD2. The CDR3 spans 15 residues. V lost 2 bases, J lost 5 bases, and 5 bases stayed unmatched. Germline values: CDR1 SGHRS, CDR2 YFSETQ. The DNA for the CDR3 is TGCGCCAGCAGCTTCGTAGCGGGGGGGCCGGAGACCCAGTACTTC. Its translation is CASSFVAGGPETQYF. Full variable domain (outside the CDR3, taken from reference TRBV5-1 and TRBJ2-5): KAGVTQTPRYLIKTRGQQVTLSCSPISGHRSVSWYQQTPGQGLQFLFEYFSETQRNKGNFPGRFSGRQFSNSRSEMNVSTLELGDSALYLCASSFVAGGPETQYFGPGTRLLVL.

For the CDR3, the DNA is TGTGCCAGCAGCACCTCCCCGGTGTCCCACTACGAGCAGTACTTC. This codes for CASSTSPVSHYEQYF. The V gene is TRBV7-9, the J gene TRBJ2-5, with D hard to call. The DNA end lines up better with TRBJ2-7; the J call may be wrong. This CDR3 is 15 amino acids long. Germline lookup yields CDR1 SEHNR and CDR2 FQNEAQ (reference sequence).

The chain joins TRBV28 to TRBJ2-3; a possible D gene is TRBD1 (9 bases). CDR1 and CDR2 from the germline V gene are MDHEN and SYDVKM. The V end was cut by 4 bases, the J end by 2 bases, with 16 bases between. This CDR3 is built from 16 residues. The CDR3 is CASSSGGTGNTDTQYF. The CDR3 nucleotides read TGTGCCAGCAGTTCGGGGGGGACAGGGAACACAGATACGCAGTATTTT. The full variable domain, its missing parts supplied by reference TRBV28 and TRBJ2-3, is DVKVTQSSRYLVKRTGEKVFLECVQDMDHENMFWYRQDPGLGLRLIYFSYDVKMKEKGDIPEGYSVSREKKERFSLILESASTNQTSMYLCASSSGGTGNTDTQYFGPGTRLTVL.

The genes are TRBV7-2 and TRBJ2-1; maybe TRBD2 (7 bases). Trimming shortened V by 6 bases and J by 10 bases, and 19 bases separated the two germline ends. Germline lookup yields CDR1 SGHTA and CDR2 FQGNSA. The CDR3 length is 14 residues. CDR3 sequence (DNA): TGTGCCAGCAGTGGGGGCGGGAGTACGTTCGAGCAGTTCTTC. Protein product: CASSGGGSTFEQFF. Full variable domain (outside the CDR3, taken from reference TRBV7-2 and TRBJ2-1): GAGVSQSPSNKVTEKGKDVELRCDPISGHTALYWYRQSLGQGLEFLIYFQGNSAPDKSGLPSDRFSAERTGGSVSTLTIQRTQQEDSAVYLCASSGGGSTFEQFFGPGTRLTVL.

The chain combines TRBV27 with TRBJ2-7, with D uncertain. The V and J ends lost 5 bases and 2 bases respectively, with 16 bases between them. CDR1 is MNHEY, CDR2 SMNVEV, per germline (reference sequence). CDR3 length: 15 amino acids. The DNA of the CDR3 is TGTGCCAGCAGTCCACGACAAGACGTCCCCTACGAGCAGTACTTC. Translating gives CASSPRQDVPYEQYF.

The V call is TRBV5-1, the J call TRBJ2-1; D gene uncertain. The germline CDR1 and CDR2 sequences are SGHRS and YFSETQ. This CDR3 is 16 amino acids long. V lost 0 bases, J lost 5 bases, and 15 bases lay in between. In DNA, the CDR3 is TGCGCCAGCAGCTTGGCCTCGAGGCGCAGCGACAATGAGCAGTTCTTC. It translates to CASSLASRRSDNEQFF.

The chain carries TRBV3-1 and TRBJ2-7; possible D gene TRBD2, 7 bases. Germline assignment: CDR1 LGHDT and CDR2 YNNKEL (reference sequence). Trimming left V 4 bases short and J 6 bases short, with 16 bases between. The CDR3 extends over 14 amino acids. The chain's CDR3 is CASSLKGGRGEQYF. CDR3 in DNA: TGTGCCAGCAGCCTTAAGGGGGGGCGCGGCGAGCAGTACTTC.

The CDR3 region is CSAYPPAEKLFF. The CDR3, as DNA: TGCAGTGCCTACCCCCCGGCAGAAAAACTGTTTTTT. The chain carries TRBV20-1 and TRBJ1-4; D gene uncertain. This CDR3 has 12 amino acids. The V and J ends lost 6 bases and 8 bases respectively, with 13 bases between them. The V gene's germline CDR1 is DFQATT and CDR2 SNEGSKA (reference sequence).

V and J are TRBV20-1 and TRBJ2-7; TRBD1 is a possible D gene (5 bases). CDR1 and CDR2 (germline): DFQATT, SNEGSKA (reference sequence). The CDR3 length is 12 residues. Trimming removed 6 bases at V and 5 bases at J, with 14 bases between. CDR3 in amino acids: CSATQGVDEQYF. Written as DNA, the CDR3 is TGCAGTGCGACGCAGGGCGTAGACGAGCAGTACTTC.